The 13 T cell receptor beta chains listed next were all sequenced from one sample in a study of blood T cell repertoires in COVID-19. Sequencing was performed with immunoSEQ multiplex PCR; in TCRdb, only in-frame clones are kept and a portion is missing. There are around 290,000 clones in the sample; 75% to 95% occur only once, and roughly 1.1% lies in the top ten. Source material: PBMCs or T cells enriched from blood (not recorded which). These receptors were obtained from a woman in her 30s who had recovered from COVID-19.

This rearrangement joins TRBV19 to TRBJ1-1; D is possibly TRBD1 (6 bases). There are 15 residues in the CDR3. Trimming stripped 7 bases from V and 4 bases from J, with 19 bases between. From germline, CDR1 is LNHDA and CDR2 SQIVND (reference sequence). CDR3 in amino acids: CASIRGQPQGTEAFF. In DNA form, the CDR3 reads TGTGCCAGTATCCGAGGACAGCCACAAGGCACTGAAGCTTTCTTT. Using reference TRBV19 and TRBJ1-1 for the parts outside the CDR3, the full variable domain is DGGITQSPKYLFRKEGQNVTLSCEQNLNHDAMYWYRQDPGQGLRLIYYSQIVNDFQKGDIAEGYSVSREKKESFPLTVTSAQKNPTAFYLCASIRGQPQGTEAFFGQGTRLTVV.

The chain couples TRBV19 to TRBJ2-7; no clear D gene. This CDR3 comprises 10 residues. V was cut by 5 bases and J by 4 bases, with 3 bases left in between. The V gene's germline CDR1 is LNHDA and CDR2 SQIVND (reference sequence). CDR3 sequence: CASSLYEQYF. The CDR3 DNA reads TGTGCCAGTAGTCTTTACGAGCAGTACTTC. Complete variable domain (other parts from reference TRBV19 and TRBJ2-7): DGGITQSPKYLFRKEGQNVTLSCEQNLNHDAMYWYRQDPGQGLRLIYYSQIVNDFQKGDIAEGYSVSREKKESFPLTVTSAQKNPTAFYLCASSLYEQYFGPGTRLTVT.

V gene TRBV7-2 combines with J gene TRBJ2-7, with TRBD2 matching over 10 bases. Germline V CDR1 and CDR2: SGHTA, FQGNSA. This CDR3 has 17 amino acids. The ends lost 1 base at V and 6 bases at J; junction bases unmatched: 12. DNA of the CDR3: TGTGCCAGCAGCTTAGGGGGAGCGGGAGGGCCTAAATCCGAGCAGTACTTC. It is translated as CASSLGGAGGPKSEQYF.

The V gene is TRBV5-1, the J gene TRBJ2-2; 8 bases agree with TRBD2. With V trimmed by 6 bases and J by 1 base, 2 bases remained unmatched. Germline CDR1 and CDR2: SGHRS and YFSETQ. The CDR3 is 14 amino acids. DNA of the CDR3: TGCGCCAGCAATCGGGAGGGGAACACCGGGGAGCTGTTTTTT. Translated, it gives CASNREGNTGELFF.

J is TRBJ2-7 and V is TRBV4-1, with TRBD2 matching over 10 bases. This CDR3 comprises 19 residues. V lost 1 base to trimming and J lost 2 bases; unmatched junction nucleotides: 14. Looked up from germline, CDR1 is MGHRA and CDR2 is YSYEKL. This CDR3 reads CASSQGLIFGLADPYEQYF. DNA of the CDR3: TGCGCCAGCAGCCAAGGACTGATTTTTGGACTAGCGGATCCCTACGAGCAGTACTTC.

The rearrangement links TRBV25-1 to TRBJ2-3; D might be TRBD1 (6 bases). The length of the CDR3 is 12 residues. Trimming pared 8 bases from V and 4 bases from J, leaving 10 bases between. Germline CDR1 is MGHDK and CDR2 is SYGVNS. The CDR3 here is CASAQGSDTQYF. The DNA for the CDR3 is TGTGCCAGCGCCCAGGGGTCAGATACGCAGTATTTT.

This clone came up once. The V call is TRBV5-5, the J call TRBJ1-2; D might be TRBD1 (5 bases). The germline V gene has CDR1 SGHKS and CDR2 YYEKEE (reference sequence). This CDR3 is built from 13 residues. Trimming shortened V by 1 base and J by 3 bases, and 7 bases separated the two germline ends. CDR3 in DNA: TGTGCCAGCAGCTTGTCCAGGGACTATGGCTACACCTTC. Encoded protein: CASSLSRDYGYTF. The full variable domain, its missing parts supplied by reference TRBV5-5 and TRBJ1-2, is DAGVTQSPTHLIKTRGQQVTLRCSPISGHKSVSWYQQVLGQGPQFIFQYYEKEERGRGNFPDRFSARQFPNYSSELNVNALLLGDSALYLCASSLSRDYGYTFGSGTRLTVV.

V gene TRBV4-3 combines with J gene TRBJ1-1; no definite D call. Trimming cost V 6 bases and J 1 base, with 12 bases left between them. The germline V gene encodes CDR1 LGHNA and CDR2 YSLEER. The CDR3 loop spans 14 amino acids. CDR3 in DNA: TGCGCCAGCAGAAAAGACTCGACGAACACTGAAGCTTTCTTT. The encoded protein is CASRKDSTNTEAFF.

The chain recombines TRBV27 with TRBJ2-7, with D possibly TRBD1 on 5 matching bases. The CDR3 consists of 14 residues. Germline V gives CDR1 MNHEY, CDR2 SMNVEV (reference sequence). Trimming shortened V by 6 bases and J by 0 bases, and 12 bases separated the two germline ends. CDR3 nucleotide sequence: TGTGCCAGCAGGAGACAGCCCAACTCCTACGAGCAGTACTTC. It translates to CASRRQPNSYEQYF.

The chain recombines TRBV6-4 with TRBJ1-2, with TRBD1 identical over 9 bases. The CDR3 contains 13 residues. V gave up 7 bases and J gave up 2 bases; unmatched junction bases: 2. Germline values: CDR1 MRHNA, CDR2 SNTAGT. As DNA, the CDR3 is TGTGCCAGCAACGGGACAGGGAACTATGGCTACACCTTC. Protein product: CASNGTGNYGYTF.

This clone was seen only once. This chain uses TRBV19 with TRBJ2-7; a weak D match, TRBD1 (5 bases). Germline lookup yields CDR1 LNHDA and CDR2 SQIVND (reference sequence). The V end lost 6 bases, the J end lost 5 bases, and 20 bases lay between the germline ends. This CDR3 comprises 15 residues. Here the CDR3 DNA reads TGTGCCAGTAGAGACACCAGGGTCGTTGGCCACGAGCAGTACTTC. As protein: CASRDTRVVGHEQYF. The whole variable domain, filled in from reference TRBV19 and TRBJ2-7, reads DGGITQSPKYLFRKEGQNVTLSCEQNLNHDAMYWYRQDPGQGLRLIYYSQIVNDFQKGDIAEGYSVSREKKESFPLTVTSAQKNPTAFYLCASRDTRVVGHEQYFGPGTRLTVT.

V is TRBV25-1 and J is TRBJ1-4; 9 bases agree with TRBD1. J gave up 8 bases and V 3 bases, and 7 bases lay outside the gene matches. Germline V lookup: CDR1 MGHDK, CDR2 SYGVNS. There are 15 residues in the CDR3. CDR3 loop: CASSDPGQGYEKLFF. The CDR3 coding sequence is TGTGCCAGCAGTGATCCGGGACAGGGTTACGAAAAACTGTTTTTT.

This sequence joins TRBV7-9 and TRBJ2-7; D not certain. The CDR3 contains 12 residues. The V end lost 0 bases, the J end lost 7 bases, and 7 bases lay between the germline ends. CDR1 SEHNR and CDR2 FQNEAQ come from the germline V gene (reference sequence). The CDR3 DNA reads as TGTGCCAGCAGCTTAGCGGCAGGAGAGCAGTACTTC. Its protein is CASSLAAGEQYF.